Below are 32 T cell receptor beta chains sequenced from a single sample in a study of cytomegalovirus exposure and HLA in healthy donors. PCR primers comprised 60 Vbeta and 13 Jbeta primers. Using immunoSEQ multiplex PCR, the repertoire was profiled, and TCRdb retains in-frame clones only, with some absent. Among some 170,000 clones, approximately 70% were seen once, and the ten largest hold about 2.5%. Material for sequencing was PBMCs. The source of these receptors is a human donor in good health.

The rearrangement uses TRBV5-1 and TRBJ1-6; perhaps TRBD1 as D (5 bases). Deletions cut 0 bases from V and 9 bases from J, with 16 bases between. The CDR3 is made up of 16 amino acids. Germline assignment: CDR1 SGHRS and CDR2 YFSETQ. CDR3 sequence reads: CASSLEARAQGSPLHF. The CDR3, as DNA: TGCGCCAGCAGCTTGGAAGCCAGGGCACAAGGTTCACCCCTCCACTTT.

As regards this clone: One end of the junction is discordant with germline, which a read error may explain. V is TRBV7-7 and J is TRBJ2-2, with 8 bases that match TRBD1. The CDR3 consists of 15 residues. Germline V lookup: CDR1 SSHAT, CDR2 FNYEAQ (reference sequence). CDR3 sequence reads: CASSRTGGDTGELFF. The CDR3 DNA reads as TGTGCTAGCAGCCGTACAGGGGGAGACACCGGGGAGCTGTTTTTT.

This sequence joins TRBV6-6 and TRBJ1-5; a possible D gene is TRBD1 (5 bases). The V end was cut by 6 bases, the J end by 8 bases, with 14 bases between. The germline CDR1 and CDR2 sequences are MNHNY and SVGAGI (reference sequence). This CDR3 contains 13 residues. CDR3 residues: CASSFRGNEPQHF. DNA of the CDR3: TGTGCCAGCAGCTTCCGGGGGAATGAGCCCCAGCATTTT.

The V call is TRBV6-4, the J call TRBJ1-6; no definite D call. Germline V gives CDR1 MRHNA, CDR2 SNTAGT. This CDR3 has 12 residues. Trimming pared 6 bases from V and 10 bases from J, leaving 10 bases between. The CDR3 bases are TGTGCCAGCAGGGGGTCGGGGTCACCCCTCCACTTT. Encoded protein: CASRGSGSPLHF.

The CDR3 region has the DNA TGTGCCAGCAGCCCCCGGGACAGGGTTTACGAGCAGTACTTC. Translating it yields CASSPRDRVYEQYF. J is TRBJ2-7 and V is TRBV5-4, with 9 bases lining up with TRBD1. The germline gives CDR1 SGHNT, CDR2 YYREEE (reference sequence). The CDR3 runs 14 residues. V trimming: 4 bases; J trimming: 4 bases; junction bases outside the gene matches: 6.

In the case of this clone: It is unclear where the CDR3 begins or ends on the DNA, so no DNA is shown, and the CDR3 is as TCRdb lists it. The rearrangement uses TRBV6-4 and TRBJ1-1. The CDR3 comprises 14 residues, both ends counted. Germline-derived CDR1 and CDR2 are MRHNA and SNTAGT. The CDR3: CASSTSGGDTEAFF.

The chain links TRBV18 to TRBJ2-2; D might be TRBD2 (6 bases). CDR3 length: 17 residues. The V and J ends lost 3 bases and 5 bases respectively, with 19 bases between them. Germline CDR1 KGHSH, CDR2 LQKENI. The CDR3 nucleotides are TGTGCCAGCTCACCGGGCTGGGCAGGGAGGTGGACCGGGGAGCTGTTTTTT. Encoded protein: CASSPGWAGRWTGELFF. Together with reference TRBV18 and TRBJ2-2, the CDR3 gives the full variable domain: NAGVMQNPRHLVRRRGQEARLRCSPMKGHSHVYWYRQLPEEGLKFMVYLQKENIIDESGMPKERFSAEFPKEGPSILRIQQVVRGDSAAYFCASSPGWAGRWTGELFFGEGSRLTVL.

This clone has just one count. The chain combines TRBV6-5 with TRBJ2-5; 11 positions match TRBD1. This CDR3 has 15 amino acids. The V gene end was trimmed by 3 bases and the J gene end by 4 bases; junction bases not matched to a gene: 4. CDR1 and CDR2 from the germline V gene are MNHEY and SVGAGI. The CDR3 bases are TGTGCCAGCAGTTATCCCGGGACAGGGGGAGAGACCCAGTACTTC. It encodes CASSYPGTGGETQYF.

The chain combines TRBV10-1 with TRBJ2-7; D gene ambiguous. CDR3 length: 14 residues. Per germline, CDR1 WNHNN and CDR2 SYGVQD (reference sequence). The V end was cut by 5 bases, the J end by 2 bases, with 13 bases between. CDR3 sequence reads: CASSSQTPPYEQYF. Written as DNA, the CDR3 is TGCGCCAGCAGTTCACAGACACCACCCTACGAGCAGTACTTC.

A single count supports this clone. This chain uses TRBV4-1 with TRBJ1-2; D is unclear. Trimming removed 0 bases at V and 2 bases at J, with 7 bases between. The CDR3 is made up of 14 amino acids. In germline, CDR1 is MGHRA, CDR2 YSYEKL. CDR3 nucleotide sequence: TGCGCCAGCAGCCAAGATAGGCGGAACTATGGCTACACCTTC. Amino acids: CASSQDRRNYGYTF.

The chain employs TRBV7-9 and TRBJ2-1; weak D call: TRBD2 (6 bases). This CDR3 has 17 amino acids. Per germline, CDR1 SEHNR and CDR2 FQNEAQ (reference sequence). V was trimmed by 10 bases and J by 4 bases, leaving 26 bases between them. The CDR3 bases are TGTGCCATTGACGGGAGACAGACCGCGGCGGAATACAATGAGCAGTTCTTC. The encoded protein is CAIDGRQTAAEYNEQFF.

This clone was detected only a few times. The chain has TRBV7-3 and TRBJ2-1; TRBD1 agrees at 7 bases. V lost 2 bases and J lost 4; bases outside the gene matches: 14. This CDR3 is 18 amino acids long. Per germline, CDR1 SGHTA and CDR2 FQGTGA. CDR3 sequence (DNA): TGTGCCAGCAGCTTAGACGGCCAACAGGGGCCCGCATACAATGAGCAGTTCTTC. It translates to CASSLDGQQGPAYNEQFF.

The chain recombines TRBV6-5 with TRBJ2-3, with D possibly matching TRBD1 (6 bases). Trimming took 7 bases from V and 4 from J, leaving 15 bases between them. Germline loops: CDR1 MNHEY, CDR2 SVGAGI. This CDR3 comprises 14 residues. The CDR3: CASNRNRVADTQYF. The DNA of the CDR3 is TGTGCCAGCAACCGAAACAGGGTTGCAGATACGCAGTATTTT.

This chain uses TRBV29-1 with TRBJ1-1; 10 nucleotides match TRBD1. Trimming cost V 3 bases and J 6 bases; bases outside gene matches: 4. The CDR3 spans 13 residues. CDR1 and CDR2 from the germline V gene are SQVTM and ANQGSEA. DNA for the CDR3: TGCAGCGTTGAGACAGGGGGCCGCCCTGAAGCTTTCTTT. Protein: CSVETGGRPEAFF.

As DNA, the CDR3 is TGTGCCAGCAGCCCCACGTTGCAGGGTGGGAACGAGCAGTACTTC. Translating gives CASSPTLQGGNEQYF. This rearrangement joins TRBV7-9 to TRBJ2-7; the D gene is possibly TRBD1 (5 bases). This CDR3 is built from 15 residues. Germline lookup yields CDR1 SEHNR and CDR2 FQNEAQ (reference sequence). Trimming left V 5 bases short and J 5 bases short, with 19 bases between.

The J gene is TRBJ2-1, the V gene TRBV7-9, with D hard to call. Germline-derived CDR1 and CDR2 are SEHNR and FQNEAQ (reference sequence). V was clipped by 1 base and J by 3 bases, with 7 bases between them. The CDR3 totals 14 residues. CDR3 sequence reads: CASSLVPGYNEQFF. In DNA form, the CDR3 reads TGTGCCAGCAGCTTAGTTCCCGGCTACAATGAGCAGTTCTTC. Together with reference TRBV7-9 and TRBJ2-1, the CDR3 gives the full variable domain: DTGVSQNPRHKITKRGQNVTFRCDPISEHNRLYWYRQTLGQGPEFLTYFQNEAQLEKSRLLSDRFSAERPKGSFSTLEIQRTEQGDSAMYLCASSLVPGYNEQFFGPGTRLTVL.

This clone appeared a few times. The chain is built from TRBV9 and TRBJ2-5; weak D call: TRBD2 (7 bases). With 3 bases removed from V and 5 bases from J, the gap between germline ends came to 17 bases. The CDR3 extends over 15 amino acids. Germline V gives CDR1 SGDLS, CDR2 YYNGEE. CDR3 in DNA: TGTGCCAGCAGCGACCCACCGGGGGGCGGGGAGACCCAGTACTTC. It is translated as CASSDPPGGGETQYF.

The rearrangement links TRBV10-3 to TRBJ2-7; D is unresolved. Trimming stripped 7 bases from V and 2 bases from J, with 12 bases between. This CDR3 has 13 residues. In germline, CDR1 is ENHRY, CDR2 SYGVKD. CDR3 in amino acids: CAITSDSTYEQYF. The CDR3 DNA sequence: TGTGCCATCACGTCTGACTCAACCTACGAGCAGTACTTC.

This chain connects TRBV5-1 to TRBJ1-4, with D possibly matching TRBD1 (6 bases). Per germline, CDR1 SGHRS and CDR2 YFSETQ. The CDR3 totals 16 residues. The V and J ends lost 4 bases and 8 bases respectively, with 21 bases between them. The CDR3 bases are TGCGCCAGCAGCGCCTCCCCGAGGGGGACGGGCGAAAAACTGTTTTTT. Encoded protein: CASSASPRGTGEKLFF.

The chain links TRBV30 to TRBJ2-7, with D tentatively TRBD1 (5 bases). V was cut by 4 bases and J by 3 bases, with 10 bases left in between. The CDR3 extends over 12 amino acids. Per germline, CDR1 GTSNPN and CDR2 SVGIG (reference sequence). DNA of the CDR3: TGTGCCTGGAAGGGGCTGGACTACGAGCAGTACTTC. The encoded protein is CAWKGLDYEQYF.

The chain carries TRBV6-5 and TRBJ1-1; D unresolved. This CDR3 has 13 residues. V lost 6 bases to trimming and J lost 1 base, with 9 bases between them. Germline CDR1 reads MNHEY; CDR2 reads SVGAGI. The CDR3 is CASSPTENTEAFF. CDR3 DNA sequence: TGTGCCAGCAGCCCCACAGAGAACACTGAAGCTTTCTTT.

The V gene is TRBV5-4, the J gene TRBJ1-2, with D tentatively TRBD1 (6 bases). Germline V gives CDR1 SGHNT, CDR2 YYREEE (reference sequence). Trimming shortened V by 6 bases and J by 7 bases, and 19 bases separated the two germline ends. The CDR3 is made up of 14 amino acids. The chain's CDR3 is CASIPDSPGIGYTF. CDR3 in DNA: TGTGCCAGCATTCCGGACAGTCCAGGAATTGGCTACACCTTC.

The chain carries TRBV5-1 and TRBJ1-4, with 10 bases fitting TRBD1. Germline loops: CDR1 SGHRS, CDR2 YFSETQ. The CDR3 length is 14 residues. The trim removed 4 bases at V and 7 bases at J, leaving 4 bases unmatched. The CDR3 loop reads CASSGGTGVEKLFF. The CDR3 DNA reads as TGCGCCAGCAGCGGAGGGACAGGGGTTGAAAAACTGTTTTTT. Full variable domain (rest looked up from reference TRBV5-1 and TRBJ1-4): KAGVTQTPRYLIKTRGQQVTLSCSPISGHRSVSWYQQTPGQGLQFLFEYFSETQRNKGNFPGRFSGRQFSNSRSEMNVSTLELGDSALYLCASSGGTGVEKLFFGSGTQLSVL.

Comment on this clone: At one boundary the junction diverges from the germline segment, which might be a read error. The chain combines TRBV10-3 with TRBJ1-2; tentative D call: TRBD1 (5 bases). Looked up from germline, CDR1 is ENHRY and CDR2 is SYGVKD. CDR3 length: 17 residues. CDR3 sequence: CAISDGGVWAGVGGVYF. CDR3 nucleotides: TGTGCCATCAGTGACGGGGGGGTTTGGGCCGGCGTTGGTGGAGTGTATTTC.

The rearrangement joins TRBV7-3 to TRBJ1-3; D is possibly TRBD1 (6 bases). This CDR3 region has 15 residues. V lost 5 bases to trimming and J lost 1 base, with 12 bases between them. Germline V lookup: CDR1 SGHTA, CDR2 FQGTGA. The CDR3 is CASSRGGGSGNTIYF. The CDR3 DNA is TGTGCCAGCAGCCGAGGGGGGGGATCTGGAAACACCATATATTTT. Full variable domain (remainder filled in from reference TRBV7-3 and TRBJ1-3): GAGVSQTPSNKVTEKGKYVELRCDPISGHTALYWYRQSLGQGPEFLIYFQGTGAADDSGLPNDRFFAVRPEGSVSTLKIQRTERGDSAVYLCASSRGGGSGNTIYFGEGSWLTVV.

In its sample, this clone was seen once. This chain joins TRBV27 and TRBJ2-7, with a weak D call TRBD2 (6 bases). V shed 7 bases and J shed 3 bases, with 19 bases lying between them. The CDR3 sequence is 15 residues long. Looked up from germline, CDR1 is MNHEY and CDR2 is SMNVEV (reference sequence). The CDR3 nucleotides read TGTGCCAGCACCACCGGGACCCCGGGGGTCTACGAGCAGTACTTC. This translates into CASTTGTPGVYEQYF.

This clone turned up a few times. The rearrangement links TRBV6-1 to TRBJ2-7, with D tentatively TRBD1 (5 bases). V was cut by 2 bases and J by 3 bases, with 14 bases left in between. CDR1 is MNHNS, CDR2 SASEGT, per germline. This CDR3 has 15 residues. CDR3 coding DNA: TGTGCCAGCAGTGAACAGGGAAACTCATTCTACGAGCAGTACTTC. Its protein is CASSEQGNSFYEQYF.

The chain has TRBV7-6 and TRBJ2-3; 10 bases are shared with TRBD1. This CDR3 is built from 16 residues. Germline V gives CDR1 SGHVS, CDR2 FNYEAQ. Losses at the gene ends were 1 base for V and 4 bases for J; bases not matched to a gene: 5. The CDR3 region is CASSLDGTGVPDTQYF. The CDR3 DNA follows: TGTGCCAGCAGCTTAGATGGGACAGGGGTTCCAGATACGCAGTATTTT.

This sequence joins TRBV4-1 and TRBJ1-1; 8 bases agree with TRBD1. V dropped 4 bases and J dropped 5; count of bases not matched to a gene: 15. CDR3 size: 17 residues. CDR1 and CDR2 from the germline V gene are MGHRA and YSYEKL. CDR3 loop: CASSPLYNRTGRTEAFF. The CDR3 region has the DNA TGCGCCAGCAGCCCCTTGTACAATCGGACAGGGAGGACTGAAGCTTTCTTT.

This chain joins TRBV19 and TRBJ2-7; possibly TRBD2 for D (5 bases). Germline V gene lookup returns CDR1 LNHDA and CDR2 SQIVND (reference sequence). V lost 6 bases, J lost 1 base, and 10 bases lay in between. There are 13 residues in the CDR3. DNA of the CDR3: TGTGCCAGTAGCCCCGGGGAATCCTACGAGCAGTACTTC. Translating it yields CASSPGESYEQYF.

The rearrangement joins TRBV2 to TRBJ2-1; maybe TRBD2 (7 bases). CDR3 size: 18 residues. The V end was cut by 4 bases, the J end by 0 bases, with 19 bases between. Looked up from germline, CDR1 is SNHLY and CDR2 is FYNNEI. CDR3 nucleotide sequence: TGTGCCAGCAGTGTGGGGCGGGGGCCTCCCTACTCCTACAATGAGCAGTTCTTC. As protein: CASSVGRGPPYSYNEQFF.

The rearrangement joins TRBV9 to TRBJ2-7; 12 bases are a match to TRBD2. This CDR3 has 14 amino acids. Germline CDR1 SGDLS, CDR2 YYNGEE. Losses at the gene ends were 4 bases for V and 3 bases for J; bases not matched to a gene: 2. In nucleotides, the CDR3 is TGTGCCAGCAGCCCGACTAGCGGGGGCTACGAGCAGTACTTC. Protein product: CASSPTSGGYEQYF.